The source of this T cell receptor (beta chain) is a study of blood T cell repertoires in COVID-19. About the study: In each case, the material was cDNA or gDNA derived from T cells, B-cell-depleted T cells, or PBMCs.

Assay: immunoSEQ multiplex PCR; the TCRdb copy retains only in-frame clones and omits some. Found here are roughly 54,000 clones, approximately 84% of them singletons; the top ten hold 28%. The germline CDR1 and CDR2 sequences are SGDLS and YYNGEE. This CDR3 contains 15 residues. V lost 1 base to trimming and J lost 0 bases, with 7 bases between them. This sequence originates from a human donor in a cohort sampled during active COVID-19. Sequencing was done on a sample of peripheral blood. This chain connects TRBV9 to TRBJ1-4; weak D call: TRBD1 (6 bases). CDR3 region: CASSVSGATNEKLFF. Here the CDR3 DNA reads TGTGCCAGCAGCGTATCAGGGGCAACTAATGAAAAACTGTTTTTT.